This record covers a single TCR beta chain. This specimen comes from a study of blood T cell repertoires in COVID-19. For the study at large: The United States, Italy and Spain supplied acute and convalescent COVID-19 samples. Sample material is recorded as cDNA or gDNA derived from T cells, B-cell-depleted T cells, or PBMCs.

Source study methods: Reference gene primer amplification yielded estimated nucleated cell counts. Clones were read by immunoSEQ multiplex PCR, and TCRdb kept only the in-frame ones, dropping some. V and J calls plus clone size are reproduced from that table; the DNA served to infer D and trimming. This table holds roughly 35,000 clones, 78% found once. Germline lookup yields CDR1 SGHDT and CDR2 YYEEEE. V was shortened by 0 bases and J by 7 bases, with 7 bases between the two germline ends. This CDR3 has 13 residues. Sequencing was carried out using peripheral blood. This chain connects TRBV5-6 to TRBJ2-2, with D perhaps TRBD2 (5 bases). The sequence came from an elderly man with acute or convalescent COVID-19. The CDR3 region has the DNA TGTGCCAGCAGCTTGGGCGGGCACGGGGAGCTGTTTTTT. It codes for CASSLGGHGELFF.